This TCR beta chain stems from a study of tumor-infiltrating lymphocytes in primary liver carcinoma (dated by TCRdb to the late 2010s). Describing the broader study: Of the five patients (three men and two women, aged 30 to 69 years), four had hepatocellular carcinoma and one had combined HCC and intrahepatic cholangiocarcinoma. For each liver tumor, the study sampled five regions along with adjacent normal tissue and blood, and applied TCRbeta repertoire sequencing, expression microarrays and whole-exome sequencing. Tumors of the five patients were stage T1-T3 N0M0 with maximum diameters of roughly 4.2 to 10 cm. A total of roughly 35 specimens from 5 patients underwent TCRbeta repertoire sequencing, comprising 25 or so tumor regions, 5 adjacent noncancerous liver tissues and 5 peripheral blood samples. Technical replicate repertoires showed high reproducibility, with mean shared-clone rates roughly 0.88 and correlation coefficients above 0.95. To link TCRbeta repertoire diversity to the local molecular phenotype, the approximately 23 tumor region samples were profiled with Agilent mRNA microarrays. Each sample produced roughly 3.5 to 7.5 million productive TCRbeta reads, and read depth showed no significant difference between tissue types. Overall results and qualifications from the work: With just a few patients in the study, the authors point out that the findings should be validated in a larger study. Only roughly 8-25% of top clones appeared in all five regions of a tumor, which suggests that tumor-infiltrating T cells are spatially heterogeneous. Repertoire overlap was higher between tumor regions (mean around 35%) than tumor-adjacent (around 17%) or tumor-blood (14%) pairs, consistent with antigen-driven expansion. Because only the TCR beta chain was sequenced and unpaired alpha chains were not captured, true repertoire diversity is likely underestimated. Bulk unsorted samples precluded comparing CD4+ and CD8+ T cell repertoires. The top 250 clones made up a significantly larger repertoire fraction in tumors than in blood (p = 0.039).

Regarding this clonotype: This clone's antigen is unknown. One end of the junction is discordant with germline, which a read error may explain.

A constant-region primer and ProtoScript II reverse transcriptase were used to reverse-transcribe TCRbeta-specific cDNA from 500 ng total RNA. TCRbeta libraries were built with three nested multiplex PCR rounds, a slightly modified ARM-PCR procedure. Each of the first two PCR rounds ran for roughly 9 cycles using multiplex TRBV1-TRBV30 forward primers together with a Cbeta reverse primer. Sample barcodes and Illumina adapters were added in a final 25-cycle PCR using Deep VentR polymerase. Before sequencing, amplicons of 200-500 bp were purified from gel using a QIAquick gel extraction kit. TCRbeta amplicons were sequenced on an Illumina HiSeq 2500 with 250-bp paired-end reads. In the paper's pipeline: Trimmomatic v0.33 was used to quality-trim the reads, and FLASH v1.2.11 was used to merge paired reads so that full CDR3 sequences could be recovered. V, D and J germline segments were assigned to the rearranged TCRbeta sequences using MiGEC v1.2.1b. Clonotype statistics and Shannon-Wiener diversity indices were computed with VDJtools v1.0.0. To reduce sampling bias, subsequent analyses other than the diversity analysis used only the 250 most abundant clonotypes in each sample. Starting from the raw public reads, TCRdb applied fastp trimming at Q25, assembled clones with MiXCR and retained in-frame beta chains. Records with the same CDR3 protein are collapsed into one entry carrying the most frequent genes and DNA. V and J calls and clone size were set by TCRdb, not the authors. This sample gives 90,000 to 110,000 distinct CDR3 sequences in total; about four fifths of them show up just once. Approximately 21% of the sample comes from the top ten.

The CDR3 runs 13 residues from the cysteine to the phenylalanine. Just the 39-base CDR3 DNA is kept, in frame starting at base 1. CDR1 is given as MNHEY and CDR2 as SVGEGT, both from the germline V gene. Total RNA and DNA were co-extracted from around 20-30 mg of bulk tissue with the AllPrep DNA/RNA mini kit, without cell sorting. Surgical resection was performed in China between November 2015 and early 2016 on a few patients with histopathologically diagnosed primary liver carcinoma. At the time of sampling, the patients had chronic HBV infection and had not received any treatment. Five spatially separated regions were sampled from each tumor: the superior, inferior, left-lateral and right-lateral poles, plus the tumor centre. More than 80% viable tumor cells were found by histology in every tumor sample. Pieces of fresh tumor and adjacent tissue were cut in half, with one half kept in RNAlater at -80 degrees C and the other half sent for histology.

Sequencing was done on a sample of liver tumor tissue from sampling region 3. What the cell subset or site label conveys for this sample: tumor region T3, left-lateral pole. This receptor chain uses TRBV6-2 or TRBV6-3 and TRBJ2-7, and TRBD2 may be the D gene, going by 6 matching bases. The sequence was collected from a man aged 35 to 55 with primary liver carcinoma and hepatitis B virus infection. The DNA is TGTGCCAGCAACGGTAGTGGGAGGTACGAGCAATACTTC. This gives the protein CASNGSGRYEQYF.